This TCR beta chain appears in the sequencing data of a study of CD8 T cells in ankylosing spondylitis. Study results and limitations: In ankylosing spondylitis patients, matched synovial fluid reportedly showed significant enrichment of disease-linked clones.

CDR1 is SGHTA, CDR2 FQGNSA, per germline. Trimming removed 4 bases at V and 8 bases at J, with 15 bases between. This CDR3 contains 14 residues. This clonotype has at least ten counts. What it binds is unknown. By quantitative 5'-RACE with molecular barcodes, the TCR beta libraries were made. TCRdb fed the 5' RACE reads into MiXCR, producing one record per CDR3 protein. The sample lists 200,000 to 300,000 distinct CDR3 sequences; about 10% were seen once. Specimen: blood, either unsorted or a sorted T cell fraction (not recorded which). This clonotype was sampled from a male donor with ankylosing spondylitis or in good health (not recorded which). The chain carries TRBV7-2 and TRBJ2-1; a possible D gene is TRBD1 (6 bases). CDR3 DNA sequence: TGTGCCAGCAGCTGGGGGCCCCGGATGGATGAGCAGTTCTTC. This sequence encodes CASSWGPRMDEQFF.